This entry features one TCR beta chain sequence. The specificity of this receptor is unknown. Nothing much larger sits one base from this clone, and base qualities are not available. The data are from a study of OX40 agonist ivuxolimab in advanced cancers. For context, the study as a whole: Ivuxolimab, which targeted the costimulatory receptor OX40 (CD134), was an agonistic, fully human IgG2 monoclonal antibody. Intravenous ivuxolimab was administered to patients every 2 weeks at six dose levels: 0.01, 0.1, 0.3, 1.5, 3 and 10 mg/kg. Of the approximately 53 patients in dose escalation, 19 had hepatocellular carcinoma, about 15 had melanoma, 9 had renal cell carcinoma and 9 had head and neck cancer. The dose-escalation cohort was about 86% male with a mean age of about 60 years, ranging from roughly 23 to 80. Patients were allowed to have had prior anti-PD-1, anti-PD-L1 or anti-CTLA-4 therapy, and approximately 40% of the dose-escalation patients had been treated with checkpoint inhibitors. Partial responses were achieved by three dose-escalation patients, of whom one had hepatocellular carcinoma and two had cutaneous melanoma. The point of sequencing TCRbeta in the periphery was to test whether ivuxolimab changed TCR sequence diversity and drove clonal T-cell expansion. The monotherapy dose-escalation portion (N ≈ 55 patients) of the phase I ivuxolimab trial is reported in the paper. The paper's findings and limits, for the study overall: Low levels of normalized T-cell clonal expansion were also shown by some nonresponding patients. After ivuxolimab, expanded clones were on average more numerous among CD8+ T cells than among CD4+ T cells. At doses of 0.1 to 3.0 mg/kg, clonal expansion of both CD4+ and CD8+ blood T cells was observed from baseline to week 6. In the 0.1-3.0 mg/kg groups, partial responders were among the patients with the lowest normalized peripheral clonal expansion, particularly in CD8+ T cells. The antigen specificity of the clonally expanded peripheral T cells was not determined.

Patients with a history of autoimmune disease or receiving systemic immunosuppression were excluded from the trial. Peripheral blood for TCR sequencing was collected from all dose cohorts at baseline, on cycle 4 day 1, and on cycle 7 day 1. Samples were obtained from an open-label, multicenter, first-in-human phase I dose-escalation trial of ivuxolimab. Adults with locally advanced or metastatic head and neck squamous cell, hepatocellular, melanoma or renal cell carcinoma were enrolled in the trial. Before TCR sequencing, CD4+ and CD8+ T cells were separately sorted from peripheral blood. Genomic DNA was extracted from sorted cells for sequencing of the TCRbeta CDR3 region. The immunoSEQ Assay was used for sequencing of TCRbeta CDR3 regions. The clones in this table, taken by TCRdb from immuneACCESS, are in-frame only. Not every clone is retained; where verified, under half of the shortfall comes from an unresolved V gene, and the cause of the rest is unknown. This sample holds 75,000 to 95,000 clones; around 87% were observed only once. The top ten hold over 2% of the sample.

The sequence was collected from an adult with an advanced solid tumor such as melanoma, head and neck, liver or kidney cancer. The sequencing used CD4+ or CD8+ T cells sorted from blood, collected in a trial of the OX40 agonist ivuxolimab.

CDR3 region: CAWQPGTGGFYNSPLHF. The DNA sequence is given as TGTGCCTGGCAACCTGGGACAGGGGGTTTCTATAATTCACCCCTCCACTTT. In this chain, TRBV30 is recombined with TRBJ1-6; 11 junctional bases match TRBD1. The germline V and J ends show losses of 5 bases and 3 bases respectively, and no gene match explains 9 bases of the junction. Taken from cysteine to phenylalanine, the CDR3 has 17 residues. CDR3 DNA is the only sequence kept; it has 51 bases, read in frame from the first base. The CDR1 and CDR2 encoded by the germline V gene (reference sequence) are GTSNPN and SVGIG. The reference TRBV30 and TRBJ1-6 proteins fill in what lies around the CDR3, so the full variable domain reads SQTIHQWPATLVQPVGSPLSLECTVEGTSNPNLYWYRQAAGRGLQLLFYSVGIGQISSEVPQNLSASRPQDRQFILSSKKLLLSDSGFYLCAWQPGTGGFYNSPLHFGNGTRLTVT.